This T cell receptor beta chain was captured in a study of shared clonotypes between healthy human individuals. Study outcomes and limitations: Naive subsets usually exceeded memory subsets in estimated richness.

This CDR3 has 18 residues. Germline V gives CDR1 LNHDA, CDR2 SQIVND (reference sequence). V was shortened by 8 bases and J by 0 bases, with 25 bases between the two germline ends. In the case of this clone: What it recognizes is unknown.

Authors' analysis steps: Junction-only sequences without quality scores were provided by ImmunoSEQ, so filtering was different. Assay used: immunoSEQ multiplex PCR; TCRdb lists only in-frame clones, some missing. V, J and clone size derive from that table, while D and trimming were established from the DNA sequence. The sample lists approximately 2.3 million clones; 80% to 95% were seen once. The chain has TRBV19 and TRBJ1-1; D not resolved. Sequencing used naive CD4+ T cells from PBMCs. Subset indicated: CD45RA+ positively selected. The TCR originated in a man aged 18 to 29 in good health. Some clones in this sample may be carry-over from other donors' samples. In nucleotides, the CDR3 is TGTGCCAGTGGACGTGACGGATGGTACCGAAGGATGAACACTGAAGCTTTCTTT. The encoded protein is CASGRDGWYRRMNTEAFF.